This TCR beta chain derives from a study of T cell changes during pregnancy in multiple sclerosis. This table comes from immunoSEQ multiplex PCR, and its TCRdb copy is limited to in-frame clones, with some not included. The data hold roughly 57,000 clones, with roughly nine tenths observed a single time. The sequence came from a female donor with multiple sclerosis, enrolled in a pregnancy study. The sample was peripheral blood, taken in the first trimester of pregnancy.

CDR3 bases: TGTGCCAGCAGCCCTAGCGGGAGCTCCTACAATGAGCAGTTCTTC. Its protein is CASSPSGSSYNEQFF. This chain joins TRBV7-9 and TRBJ2-1; 10 positions agree with TRBD2. CDR1 and CDR2 (germline): SEHNR, FQNEAQ (reference sequence). The CDR3 runs to 15 residues. With V trimmed by 5 bases and J by 0 bases, 1 base remained unmatched.